These T cell receptor beta chains were read from a single sample in a study of cytomegalovirus exposure and HLA in healthy donors. Measured with immunoSEQ multiplex PCR; TCRdb has only the in-frame clones, and not every one. The sample holds about 67,000 clones; around 80% are singletons and the top ten take around 9.7%. Material: PBMCs. Receptors originate from a man aged 35 to 55 in good health and CMV-seronegative. CDR3s include the opening cysteine and the closing phenylalanine or tryptophan. A D gene is named only where the DNA matches it firmly. Expanded clones get a size class; other rows say once, few or many, or leave the size out.

j_call d_call v_call clone_size cdr3_aa cdr3_nt
TRBJ2-2 . TRBV7-9 . CASSGQGSNTGELFF TGTGCCAGCAGCGGGCAGGGGAGCAACACCGGGGAGCTGTTTTTT
TRBJ2-7 TRBD1 TRBV7-9 . CASSLADRGYEQYF TGTGCCAGCAGCTTAGCGGACAGGGGTTACGAGCAGTACTTC
TRBJ2-7 TRBD1 TRBV6-6 once CASKDRGNEQYF TGTGCCAGCAAAGACAGGGGAAACGAGCAGTACTTC
TRBJ2-2 TRBD1 TRBV28 . CASSNSGTGGAGELFF TGTGCCAGCAGCAACTCAGGGACAGGAGGGGCCGGGGAGCTGTTTTTT
TRBJ2-2 TRBD2 TRBV11-1 . CASSLVFGGGGSGGELFF TGTGCCAGCAGCTTAGTTTTCGGCGGGGGGGGTTCCGGCGGGGAGCTGTTTTTT
TRBJ1-6 . TRBV6-1 few CASSNRLRVSPLHF TGTGCCAGCAGCAACAGGCTGCGCGTTTCACCCCTCCACTTT
TRBJ2-1 TRBD2 TRBV5-1 . CASRLAGGEQFF TGCGCCAGCAGATTAGCGGGCGGAGAGCAGTTCTTC
TRBJ1-3 TRBD1 TRBV9 . CASSGTGAGNTIYF TGTGCCAGCAGCGGAACAGGGGCTGGAAACACCATATATTTT
TRBJ2-1 TRBD2 TRBV27 . CASSPIAGGNEQFF TGTGCCAGCAGTCCGATAGCGGGGGGCAATGAGCAGTTCTTC
TRBJ1-2 . TRBV9 . CASSEGYGYTF TGTGCCAGCAGCGAGGGGTATGGCTACACCTTC
TRBJ2-3 . TRBV18 . CASSPHARDTQYF TGTGCCAGCTCACCCCATGCGAGGGATACGCAGTATTTT
TRBJ2-1 TRBD2 TRBV29-1 . CSVEKAGTLTGQFF TGCAGCGTTGAGAAAGCGGGAACCCTAACCGGGCAGTTCTTC
TRBJ2-6 TRBD1 TRBV9 . CASSDRGRTGANVLTF TGTGCCAGCAGCGACAGGGGGCGAACTGGGGCCAACGTCCTGACTTTC
TRBJ2-5 TRBD2 TRBV23-1 . CASSQSPIQTSGGFQETQYF TGCGCCAGCAGTCAATCGCCCATACAGACTAGCGGGGGCTTCCAGGAGACCCAGTACTTC
TRBJ2-7 TRBD1 TRBV2 few CASSQTTGSSYEQYF TGTGCCAGCAGCCAGACGACAGGGAGCTCCTACGAGCAGTACTTC
TRBJ2-7 TRBD2 TRBV7-2 . CASSLSGGANYEQYF TGTGCCAGCAGCTTGAGCGGGGGGGCTAACTACGAGCAGTACTTC
TRBJ2-7 TRBD2 TRBV4-1 . CASSQELAGREQYF TGCGCCAGCAGCCAAGAACTAGCGGGACGTGAGCAGTACTTC
TRBJ1-1 . TRBV19 few CASSLQGVLAEAFF TGTGCCAGTAGTCTCCAAGGGGTGTTGGCTGAAGCTTTCTTT
TRBJ1-1 . TRBV5-1 . CASSTGPMNTEAFF TGCGCCAGCAGCACGGGTCCGATGAACACTGAAGCTTTCTTT
TRBJ2-1 . TRBV29-1 . CSVRGNEQFF TGCAGCGTTCGGGGGAATGAGCAGTTCTTC
TRBJ1-6 TRBD1 TRBV28 . CASSPGGQGHYNSPLHF TGTGCCAGCTCCCCCGGCGGACAGGGCCATTATAATTCACCCCTCCACTTT
TRBJ2-1 TRBD2 TRBV2 . CASRGLANSYNEQFF TGTGCCAGCAGAGGACTAGCGAACTCCTACAATGAGCAGTTCTTC
TRBJ2-5 . TRBV18 . CASSPRDTKETQYF TGTGCCAGCTCCCCACGGGACACCAAAGAGACCCAGTACTTC
TRBJ1-1 . TRBV25-1 . CASSGQMNTEAFF TGTGCCAGCAGTGGGCAGATGAACACTGAAGCTTTCTTT
TRBJ2-7 TRBD1 TRBV27 . CASSFGDREAYEQYF TGTGCCAGCAGTTTTGGGGACAGGGAAGCCTACGAGCAGTACTTC
TRBJ2-7 . TRBV9 . CASSVGDWPYEQYF TGTGCCAGCAGCGTGGGGGACTGGCCCTACGAGCAGTACTTC
TRBJ2-1 TRBD2 TRBV7-9 . CASSSLADYNEQFF TGTGCCAGCAGCTCTCTAGCGGACTACAATGAGCAGTTCTTC
TRBJ2-7 . TRBV11-2 . CASSLGRGPYEQYF TGTGCCAGCAGCTTAGGCAGGGGTCCGTACGAGCAGTACTTC
TRBJ1-1 . TRBV7-8 . CASSLGGVEAFF TGTGCCAGCAGCTTAGGGGGGGTTGAAGCTTTCTTT
TRBJ2-6 . TRBV5-1 . CASSPAGSSGANVLTF TGCGCCAGCAGCCCTGCGGGGTCCTCTGGGGCCAACGTCCTGACTTTC
TRBJ1-1 . TRBV5-1 few CASSLVEGPTEAFF TGCGCCAGCAGCTTGGTTGAGGGTCCCACTGAAGCTTTCTTT
TRBJ1-2 . TRBV7-2 . CASSLVTGGRDYGYTF TGTGCCAGCAGCTTAGTTACGGGAGGCAGGGACTATGGCTACACCTTC
TRBJ2-7 TRBD1 TRBV10-3 . CAISQGVPYEQYF TGTGCCATCAGTCAGGGGGTACCCTACGAGCAGTACTTC
TRBJ1-3 TRBD1 TRBV7-9 . CASSLVDRASGNTIYF TGTGCCAGCAGCTTAGTGGACAGGGCGTCGGGAAACACCATATATTTT
TRBJ2-4 . TRBV4-1 . CASSQEWVRAGAKNIQYF TGCGCCAGCAGCCAAGAATGGGTCAGGGCCGGGGCCAAAAACATTCAGTACTTC
TRBJ2-7 TRBD1 TRBV27 . CASSFRGISYEQYF TGTGCCAGCAGTTTCAGGGGGATCTCCTACGAGCAGTACTTC
TRBJ2-7 . TRBV15 . CATSRDQGGYEQYF TGTGCCACCAGCAGAGATCAGGGAGGCTACGAGCAGTACTTC
TRBJ1-1 . TRBV18 once CASSPRGRAEAFF TGTGCCAGCTCACCTCGGGGGAGGGCTGAAGCTTTCTTT
TRBJ1-3 . TRBV25-1 once CASSDAHRGTGNTIYF TGTGCCAGCAGTGACGCTCATAGGGGGACTGGAAACACCATATATTTT
TRBJ2-7 . TRBV7-9 . CASSPDSFPSYEQYF TGTGCCAGCAGCCCCGACAGTTTTCCCTCCTACGAGCAGTACTTC
TRBJ2-7 TRBD1 TRBV18 . CASSRTGEALYEQYF TGTGCCAGCTCACGGACAGGGGAGGCCCTCTACGAGCAGTACTTC
TRBJ2-7 TRBD2 TRBV18 . CASSPGSITSGYEQYF TGTGCCAGCTCACCAGGGAGTATTACTAGCGGTTACGAGCAGTACTTC
TRBJ2-7 TRBD2 TRBV11-2 . CAGSSIGTSGGLAQYF TGTGCCGGCAGTTCAATCGGGACTAGCGGGGGCCTTGCGCAGTACTTC
TRBJ1-1 TRBD1 TRBV5-4 . CASSLEQGAGNTEAFF TGTGCCAGCAGCTTGGAACAGGGGGCGGGGAACACTGAAGCTTTCTTT
TRBJ2-3 . TRBV7-3 . CASSFNTDTQYF TGTGCCAGCAGCTTCAACACAGATACGCAGTATTTT
TRBJ2-5 TRBD1 TRBV5-1 . CASSRWTGETQYF TGCGCCAGCAGCCGCTGGACAGGAGAGACCCAGTACTTC
TRBJ2-6 . TRBV5-1 few CASSLMGLRSSGANVLTF TGCGCCAGCAGCTTAATGGGGCTCAGGTCCTCTGGGGCCAACGTCCTGACTTTC
TRBJ2-5 . TRBV5-4 . CASSINQETQYF TGTGCCAGCAGCATTAACCAAGAGACCCAGTACTTC
TRBJ2-3 TRBD2 TRBV19 . CASNPAGGNTDTQYF TGTGCCAGTAACCCAGCGGGGGGGAACACAGATACGCAGTATTTT
TRBJ2-2 TRBD2 TRBV7-2 . CASSPPGTSGRMLFF TGTGCCAGCAGCCCACCCGGGACTAGCGGGAGGATGTTGTTTTTT
TRBJ1-2 TRBD1 TRBV28 . CASSSSGGNYGYTF TGTGCCAGCAGTTCCTCAGGGGGTAACTATGGCTACACCTTC
TRBJ2-7 TRBD1 TRBV9 . CASSVGGQGAYEQYF TGTGCCAGCAGCGTAGGGGGACAGGGGGCCTACGAGCAGTACTTC
TRBJ2-7 . TRBV11-2 . CASSSFYEQYF TGTGCCAGCAGCTCGTTTTACGAGCAGTACTTC